This paragraph covers one T cell receptor beta chain sequence. CDR1 MDHEN and CDR2 SYDVKM come from the germline V gene. The CDR3 consists of 13 residues. V was cut by 2 bases and J by 7 bases, with 8 bases left in between. As processed by the authors: How many nucleated cells were present was estimated from reference gene primer amplification. Assay used: immunoSEQ multiplex PCR; TCRdb lists only in-frame clones, some missing. That table supplies the V and J calls and clone size; D and trimming were determined from the DNA. The table has roughly 320,000 clones, 65% to 90% seen once. The sample originates from a study of blood T cell repertoires in COVID-19. Study information: Italy, Spain and the United States were the sources of the convalescent and acute COVID-19 samples. The analysed material was cDNA or gDNA that came from T cells, B-cell-depleted T cells, or PBMCs.

Input material: peripheral blood. The clonotype originates from a human donor in a cohort sampled during active COVID-19. The V call is TRBV28, the J call TRBJ2-2; D not resolved. This chain's CDR3 is CASSLNWSGELFF. For the CDR3, the DNA is TGTGCCAGCAGTTTAAATTGGAGCGGGGAGCTGTTTTTT.